This record looks at one T cell receptor beta chain sequence and its context. This sample was taken from a study of blood T cell repertoires in COVID-19. In the authors' workflow: Reference gene primers were amplified, and this amplification served to estimate nucleated cell counts. Repertoires were generated with immunoSEQ multiplex PCR, while TCRdb's copy carries only in-frame clones and drops some. For V, J and clone size, that table is used; D and trimming come from the DNA. Seen here are about 270,000 clones, around nine tenths observed once, and the top ten hold around 9%. The sample comprised peripheral blood. This TCR was recovered from a man aged 35-49 years with active or convalescent COVID-19.

CDR3 bases: TGTGCCAGCAGCTTCGGTCACTCCCTCTCTGGGGCCAACGTCCTGACTTTC. Translated: CASSFGHSLSGANVLTF. The chain uses TRBV5-5 and TRBJ2-6; D gene unclear. Trimming shortened V by 2 bases and J by 0 bases, and 12 bases separated the two germline ends. This CDR3 is 17 amino acids long. The germline V gene has CDR1 SGHKS and CDR2 YYEKEE (reference sequence).